Listed below are T cell receptor beta chains from one sample, sequenced in a study of T cell responses to AZD1222 COVID-19 vaccine. TCRdb's copy holds only in-frame clones and misses some; the assay was immunoSEQ multiplex PCR. The data contain 250,000 to 300,000 clones, around 93% of them singletons. Sample: peripheral blood, taken 28 days after the second AZD1222 dose. All receptors derive from an adult who received the AZD1222 COVID-19 vaccine. The CDR3 runs from the conserved cysteine through the conserved F or W. A D gene is named only where the DNA matches it firmly. Clone size is shown for a subset of rows, as once, few, many or a class of expanded clone.

clone_size j_call d_call v_call cdr3_nt cdr3_aa
. TRBJ1-2 . TRBV5-1 TGCGCCAGCAGCCATTACAGGGACTATGGCTACACCTTC CASSHYRDYGYTF
. TRBJ1-1 . TRBV7-2 TGTGCCAGCAGCTCCCCCTCCGGAATCACTGAAGCTTTCTTT CASSSPSGITEAFF
. TRBJ1-3 . TRBV11-2 TGTGCCAGCAGCCTCTTTAGCTCTGGAAACACCATATATTTT CASSLFSSGNTIYF
once TRBJ2-2 . TRBV15 TGTGCCACCAGCAGAGATCCAATGGACAGCGCCGGGGAGCTGTTTTTT CATSRDPMDSAGELFF
. TRBJ2-7 . TRBV11-3 TGTGCGGGGGGGGCTCCCGGTTATGGCGGGCAGTACTTC CAGGAPGYGGQYF
. TRBJ1-2 . TRBV27 TGTGCCAGCAGACTCAGTAACCTCTATGGCTACACCTTC CASRLSNLYGYTF
. TRBJ2-5 . TRBV7-6 TGTGCCAGCAGCCCACTGAGCGGCGGGGAGACCCAGTACTTC CASSPLSGGETQYF
. TRBJ1-1 . TRBV25-1 TGTGCCAGCAGTGCCCGGGAACATACCGTCGGTGAAGCTTTCTTT CASSAREHTVGEAFF
. TRBJ1-2 . TRBV28 TGTGCCAGCAGTTTAGTGAGAAGCGATTGGGACTATGGCTACACCTTC CASSLVRSDWDYGYTF
once TRBJ1-6 . TRBV7-2 TGTGCCAGCAGCCCTGAAGGGGGGGTTAGCTCACCCCTCCACTTT CASSPEGGVSSPLHF
. TRBJ2-1 . TRBV28 . CASSSSDYAGLRGEQFF
. TRBJ2-3 . TRBV12-2 TGTGCAAGTCCCTCCCGTGCTCCGGATACGCAGTATTTT CASPSRAPDTQYF
. TRBJ1-5 . TRBV28 TGTGCCAGCAGTTTAGATGGTTTCTATCAGCCCCAGCATTTT CASSLDGFYQPQHF
. TRBJ1-4 . TRBV6-2/TRBV6-3 TGTGCCAGCAGTGACACGAGCGGATCCCGGACTAATGAAAAACTGTTTTTT CASSDTSGSRTNEKLFF
. TRBJ1-4 . TRBV19 TGTGCCAGTAGTATAGGCGGGACGGATGAAAAACTGTTTTTT CASSIGGTDEKLFF
. TRBJ1-2 TRBD1 TRBV15 TGTGCCACCAGCCCCCTCGGGACAGGGAGCTACACCTTC CATSPLGTGSYTF
. TRBJ2-7 . TRBV6-5 TGTGCCAGCAGTTACCGGACGGGTCGGAACGAGCAGTACTTC CASSYRTGRNEQYF
. TRBJ1-1 . TRBV13 TGTGCCAGCAGCTACCCCCGGTCCACCTTGAACACTGAAGCTTTCTTT CASSYPRSTLNTEAFF
. TRBJ1-1 . TRBV3-1/TRBV3-2 TGTGCCAGCAGCCATGGCCCGGCAGGGTGGAGTGAAGCTTTCTTT CASSHGPAGWSEAFF
. TRBJ1-5 TRBD1 TRBV2 TGTGCCAGCAGTGCTCGAACAGGGGTTCAGCCCCAGCATTTT CASSARTGVQPQHF
once TRBJ1-2 . TRBV28 TGTGCCAGCAGTTCGGGGGACTATGGCTACACCTTC CASSSGDYGYTF
. TRBJ2-1 . TRBV9 TGTGCCAGCAGTTACGTTGGGTATGTAGATGAGCAGTTCTTC CASSYVGYVDEQFF
. TRBJ1-2 TRBD1 TRBV20-1 TGCAGTGCTAACCAGGGGGATGGCTACACCTTC CSANQGDGYTF
. TRBJ1-1 . TRBV20-1 TGCAGTGCCCGAAGGGTTGAAGCTTTCTTT CSARRVEAFF
. TRBJ1-5 . TRBV19 TGTGCCAGTAGTACCTCTGGGCCCCAGCATTTT CASSTSGPQHF
once TRBJ1-2 TRBD1 TRBV7-2 TGTGCCAGCAGCTTAGCCGTGACAGGGGCCGTCCCCCTCTATGGCTACACCTTC CASSLAVTGAVPLYGYTF
. TRBJ2-5 TRBD2 TRBV5-4 TGTGCCAGCAGCAGACTAGCGGGAGGGGGGACCCAGTACTTC CASSRLAGGGTQYF
. TRBJ2-5 . TRBV5-5 TGTGCCAGCAGCGCTGGGGCGGAGACCCAGTACTTC CASSAGAETQYF
few TRBJ2-5 TRBD1 TRBV7-6 TGTGCCAGCAGCCGGGGACAGGGGGACGAAGAGACCCAGTACTTC CASSRGQGDEETQYF
. TRBJ2-3 . TRBV24-1 TGTGCCACCAGTGACCCCCTTAGCCCAGATACGCAGTATTTT CATSDPLSPDTQYF
. TRBJ2-7 TRBD1 TRBV27 TGTGCCAGCAGCCCCCGGTACGTGGGACAGGGGTACGAGCAGTACTTC CASSPRYVGQGYEQYF
. TRBJ1-3 . TRBV28 TGTGCCAGCAGCAACCCAGAAATCGGAAACACCATATATTTT CASSNPEIGNTIYF
once TRBJ2-7 . TRBV21-1 TGTGCCAGCAGCAAAGCGGCAGGTAGCTCCTACGAGCAGTACTTC CASSKAAGSSYEQYF
once TRBJ1-2 TRBD1 TRBV7-2 TGTGCCAGCAGCCTTGGACAGGTTCAATACTATGGCTACACCTTC CASSLGQVQYYGYTF
. TRBJ1-5 . TRBV30 TGTGCCTCTTCCGGGGCCAGAAGCAATCAGCCCCAGCATTTT CASSGARSNQPQHF